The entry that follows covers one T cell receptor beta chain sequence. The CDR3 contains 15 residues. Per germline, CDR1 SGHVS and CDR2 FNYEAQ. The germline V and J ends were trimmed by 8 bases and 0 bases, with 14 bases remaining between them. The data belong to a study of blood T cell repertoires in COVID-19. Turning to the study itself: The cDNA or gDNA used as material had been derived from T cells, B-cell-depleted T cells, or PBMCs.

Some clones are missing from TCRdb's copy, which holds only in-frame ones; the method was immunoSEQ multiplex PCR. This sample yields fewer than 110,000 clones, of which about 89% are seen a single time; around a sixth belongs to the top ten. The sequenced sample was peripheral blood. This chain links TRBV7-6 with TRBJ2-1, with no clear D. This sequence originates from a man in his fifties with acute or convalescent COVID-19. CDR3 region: CASSEQLGSYNEQFF. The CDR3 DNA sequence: TGTGCCAGCTCTGAACAGTTAGGCTCCTACAATGAGCAGTTCTTC.